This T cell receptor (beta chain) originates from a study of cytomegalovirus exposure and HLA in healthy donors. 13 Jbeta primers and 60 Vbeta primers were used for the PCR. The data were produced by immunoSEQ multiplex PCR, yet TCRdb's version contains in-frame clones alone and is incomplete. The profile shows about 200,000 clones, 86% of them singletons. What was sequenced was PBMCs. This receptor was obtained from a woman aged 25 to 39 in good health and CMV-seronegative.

CDR3 region: CASSGDRGPGGYTF. Here the CDR3 DNA reads TGTGCCAGCTCAGGCGACAGGGGGCCAGGAGGCTACACCTTC. V is TRBV18 and J is TRBJ1-2; TRBD1 agrees at 10 bases. Germline V lookup: CDR1 KGHSH, CDR2 LQKENI. There are 14 residues in the CDR3. Germline trimming cut 5 bases from V and 8 bases from J; bases unmatched to any gene: 8.